The clone carrying this T cell receptor (beta chain) was seen only a few times. No antigen is known for it. Treatment described: approximately nine-day PBMC culture with coronavirus spike peptide pools or control peptides (ViraFEST assay). ViraFEST sequenced TCRs after peptide-pool expansion of antigen-specific T cells. Researchers used the Oncomine TCR Beta short-read assay to sequence DNA from cultured CD4+ T cells. One entry per CDR3 protein results from TCRdb running MiXCR on the PCR reads. This repertoire shows more than 12,000 distinct CDR3 sequences, approximately 31% found once; its top ten account for about 20%. The sample is drawn from a study of vaccination and CD4 T cells after COVID-19. The CDR3 runs 15 residues. V dropped 1 base and J dropped 4; count of bases not matched to a gene: 5.

J is TRBJ2-3 and V is TRBV12-3 or TRBV12-4; 7 bases are shared with TRBD2. This specimen consisted of CD4+ T cells from blood, cultured in vitro, obtained before SARS-CoV-2 vaccination. This clonotype originated in a human donor who received a COVID-19 vaccine. The CDR3 sequence is CASSLGLAFPDTQYF. The CDR3 coding sequence is TGTGCCAGCAGTTTAGGACTAGCCTTCCCAGATACGCAGTATTTT.